A single sample gave rise to the 9 T cell receptor beta chains below, sequenced in a study of identical twins. MiXCR, applied by TCRdb to the 5' RACE reads, yields one record per CDR3 protein. In the table there are around 480,000 distinct CDR3 sequences, roughly 13% of which are singletons. This sample also belongs to another study, concerning yellow fever vaccine responses in identical twins.

The sample consisted of CD4+ T cells sorted from blood. The receptors here all came from a woman aged 18-29 years in good health.

A few counts support this clonotype. The rearrangement joins TRBV28 to TRBJ2-7, with D possibly being TRBD1 (6 bases). The CDR3 sequence is 12 residues long. Germline-derived CDR1 and CDR2 are MDHEN and SYDVKM. The V end lost 6 bases, the J end lost 1 base, and 7 bases lay between the germline ends. The CDR3 protein is CASRQGSYEQYF. CDR3 in DNA: TGTGCCAGCAGACAGGGTTCCTACGAGCAGTACTTC.

V and J are TRBV7-6 and TRBJ2-7; D is uncertain. This CDR3 region has 14 residues. Germline assignment: CDR1 SGHVS and CDR2 FNYEAQ. V lost 1 base and J 3 bases, leaving 10 bases between the germline ends. The CDR3 DNA reads TGTGCCAGCAGCTTAGGGGCAGGAAACTACGAGCAGTACTTC. Translating it yields CASSLGAGNYEQYF.

CDR3 sequence: CSATIAGGVSETQYF. The CDR3 region has the DNA TGCAGTGCTACAATAGCGGGAGGAGTATCAGAGACCCAGTACTTC. The chain employs TRBV20-1 and TRBJ2-5, with 10 bases matching TRBD2. The CDR3 runs to 15 residues. J lost 4 bases, V lost 4 bases, and 9 bases had no gene match. Germline loops: CDR1 DFQATT, CDR2 SNEGSKA (reference sequence).

The table lists this clonotype with a few counts. The chain uses TRBV7-9 and TRBJ2-1, with 13 bases aligning to TRBD2. CDR3 size: 15 residues. From germline, CDR1 is SEHNR and CDR2 FQNEAQ (reference sequence). V was pared by 5 bases and J by 5 bases, with 3 bases of the junction left unmatched. The CDR3 sequence: CASSEGLAGHNEQFF. DNA for the CDR3: TGTGCCAGCAGCGAGGGACTAGCGGGACACAATGAGCAGTTCTTC. Supplemented by reference TRBV7-9 and TRBJ2-1, the full variable domain reads DTGVSQNPRHKITKRGQNVTFRCDPISEHNRLYWYRQTLGQGPEFLTYFQNEAQLEKSRLLSDRFSAERPKGSFSTLEIQRTEQGDSAMYLCASSEGLAGHNEQFFGPGTRLTVL.

This clonotype was observed at least ten times. The J gene is TRBJ1-6, the V gene TRBV27, with 7 positions matching TRBD1. Trimming at V came to 7 bases and at J to 5 bases, leaving 5 bases not matched to a gene. The germline CDR1 and CDR2 sequences are MNHEY and SMNVEV (reference sequence). CDR3 length: 14 amino acids. The CDR3 protein is CASTGTVNNSPLHF. Here the CDR3 DNA reads TGTGCCAGCACGGGGACAGTAAATAATTCACCCCTCCACTTT.

The gene calls are TRBV5-1 and TRBJ1-1, with unresolved D. CDR1 is SGHRS, CDR2 YFSETQ, per germline. Trimming left V 4 bases short and J 1 base short, with 11 bases between. This CDR3 spans 14 amino acids. In DNA form, the CDR3 reads TGCGCCAGCAGCAGTACTGGCTGGAACACTGAAGCTTTCTTT. Translated: CASSSTGWNTEAFF.

This clonotype was counted a few times. V is TRBV10-3 and J is TRBJ2-2, with 11 positions matching TRBD2. The J segment lost 8 bases and the V segment lost 6 bases, leaving 14 bases of the junction unmatched. The CDR3 runs to 17 residues. CDR1 and CDR2 (germline): ENHRY, SYGVKD. The chain's CDR3 is CAIRKTTSGGGIGELFF. The CDR3 nucleotides are TGTGCCATCAGGAAAACTACTAGCGGGGGAGGAATAGGGGAGCTGTTTTTT.

Comments on this clonotype: Just one base apart from a much larger clone, this may be a read error. V is TRBV28 and J is TRBJ1-3; no clear D gene. Trimming stripped 5 bases from V and 0 bases from J, with 14 bases between. Germline CDR1 MDHEN, CDR2 SYDVKM. There are 16 residues in the CDR3. CDR3 amino acids: CASSPSIGSSGNTIYF. Here the CDR3 DNA reads TGTGCCAGCAGTCCCTCCATCGGGAGCTCTGGAAACACCATATATTTT.

This clonotype occurred a few times. The chain combines TRBV5-1 with TRBJ2-7, with D perhaps TRBD2 (6 bases). The CDR3 consists of 16 residues. Trimming cost V 3 bases and J 1 base, with 17 bases left between them. Germline V gene data show CDR1 as SGHRS and CDR2 as YFSETQ. CDR3 sequence: CASSWGHTGTSYEQYF. In nucleotides, the CDR3 is TGCGCCAGCAGCTGGGGTCACACCGGGACTTCCTACGAGCAGTACTTC.